This T cell receptor (beta chain) was documented in a study of blood T cell repertoires in COVID-19. Turning to the study itself: Samples came from the United States, Italy and Spain, spanning acute and convalescent COVID-19. The analysed material was cDNA or gDNA that came from T cells, B-cell-depleted T cells, or PBMCs.

Only in-frame clones appear in the TCRdb table, and some are missing; sequencing was by immunoSEQ multiplex PCR. The sample gives approximately 100,000 clones, roughly four fifths of which show up once; roughly 6.3% is in the top ten. This TCR derives from a man aged 55 to 69 with acute or convalescent COVID-19. The sequencing input was peripheral blood.

CDR3 sequence (DNA): TGTGCCAGCGGAGACTTTGGGAGCAATCAGCCCCAGCATTTT. It translates to CASGDFGSNQPQHF. The genes are TRBV19 and TRBJ1-5; D unresolved. V dropped 9 bases and J dropped 1 base, with 13 bases sitting between them. Germline CDR1 is LNHDA and CDR2 is SQIVND (reference sequence). The CDR3 is 14 amino acids.